The 17 T cell receptor beta chains given below trace back to one sample, sequenced in a study of metastatic and nonmetastatic thyroid tumors. All patients reached thyroid surgery having received no treatment beforehand. TCRdb re-called the PCR reads via MiXCR. The sample lists tens of thousands of clones; 11% were seen once. Sequencing was done on a sample of blood. All receptors come from a female donor with papillary thyroid cancer or a benign thyroid nodule (not recorded which). Some clones in this sample may be carry-over from other donors' samples.

The chain combines TRBV5-4 with TRBJ2-3; perhaps TRBD2 as D (5 bases). The CDR3 extends over 15 amino acids. Germline lookup yields CDR1 SGHNT and CDR2 YYREEE (reference sequence). V was cut by 5 bases and J by 6 bases, with 19 bases left in between. The CDR3 loop reads CASSLWTAPLDTQYF. Here the CDR3 DNA reads TGTGCCAGCAGTTTATGGACTGCCCCCTTGGATACGCAGTATTTT.

This chain links TRBV20-1 with TRBJ2-4; no firm D call. The ends were cut back, 4 bases at V and 6 bases at J, with 13 bases in the middle. CDR3 size: 13 residues. Germline V CDR1 and CDR2: DFQATT, SNEGSKA (reference sequence). The chain's CDR3 is CSAIKDGGNIQYF. The CDR3 DNA reads TGCAGTGCTATAAAGGACGGTGGAAACATTCAGTACTTC.

This clone has a handful of counts. This may be a read error, as it is one base from a much larger clone. The chain uses TRBV12-3 or TRBV12-4 and TRBJ1-6; weak D call: TRBD1 (5 bases). Trimming pared 8 bases from V and 10 bases from J, leaving 21 bases between. The CDR3 is 15 residues long. The CDR3 DNA follows: TGTGCCAGCGGTCCCCCGGGGGTGTTTGGCTCACCCCTCCACTTT. Its translation is CASGPPGVFGSPLHF.

This clone was seen a few times. Sequence at one end of the junction differs from germline and may be a read error. This sample also contains other DNA sequences that code for the same CDR3. The gene calls are TRBV29-1 and TRBJ2-1, with 12 nucleotides matching TRBD2. There are 12 residues in the CDR3. Germline V gene lookup returns CDR1 SQVTM and CDR2 ANQGSEA. For the CDR3, the DNA is TGTAGTGGACTAGCGGGACCTAATGAGCAGTTCTTC. It yields the protein CSGLAGPNEQFF.

In this sample, this clone turned up many times. The chain joins TRBV28 to TRBJ1-2; a possible D gene is TRBD1 (5 bases). The germline gives CDR1 MDHEN, CDR2 SYDVKM. V lost 2 bases to trimming and J lost 2 bases, with 9 bases between them. This CDR3 region has 14 residues. CDR3 residues: CASSLDRQNYGYTF. The CDR3 nucleotides read TGTGCCAGCAGTTTAGACAGACAAAACTATGGCTACACCTTC.

This clone has ten or more counts. This rearrangement joins TRBV4-1 to TRBJ2-7, with D possibly being TRBD1 (6 bases). The CDR3 runs 14 residues. CDR1 is MGHRA and CDR2 is YSYEKL in the germline V gene. The V end was cut by 1 base, the J end by 5 bases, with 12 bases between. CDR3 coding DNA: TGCGCCAGCAGCCAAGCAGGGTACAGGGACGAGCAGTACTTC. Amino acid sequence: CASSQAGYRDEQYF.

Many counts were recorded for this clone. The CDR3 DNA reads TGTGCCAGCAGTGTAAGGGGGCTAGCGGGAAGGGGCTACGAGCAGTACTTC. This encodes CASSVRGLAGRGYEQYF. The chain joins TRBV7-8 to TRBJ2-7; 9 bases fit TRBD2. The CDR3 is 17 amino acids. J was trimmed by 3 bases and V by 6 bases; bases with no gene match: 15. Germline CDR1 reads SGHVS; CDR2 reads FQNEAQ.

This CDR3 is CASSHVDRGPREQYF. In DNA, the CDR3 is TGCGCCAGCAGCCACGTCGACAGGGGCCCAAGGGAGCAGTACTTC. The chain employs TRBV4-1 and TRBJ2-7; 8 bases are shared with TRBD1. The CDR3 loop spans 15 amino acids. Germline CDR1 is MGHRA and CDR2 is YSYEKL. The V gene end was trimmed by 3 bases and the J gene end by 7 bases; junction bases not matched to a gene: 11.

Sample share makes this clone medium-sized. The chain couples TRBV6-1 to TRBJ2-7; perhaps TRBD2 as D (5 bases). The CDR3 loop spans 16 amino acids. From germline, CDR1 is MNHNS and CDR2 SASEGT. With 6 bases removed from V and 3 bases from J, the gap between germline ends came to 21 bases. The CDR3 sequence is CASREHHLGINYEQYF. CDR3 coding DNA: TGTGCCAGCAGGGAACACCACCTCGGGATTAACTACGAGCAGTACTTC.

With respect to this clone: Compared with germline, one end of the junction differs, possibly owing to a read error. This chain joins TRBV6-1 and TRBJ1-2; TRBD1 agrees at 8 bases. This CDR3 contains 14 residues. The germline gives CDR1 MNHNS, CDR2 SASEGT. In DNA form, the CDR3 reads TGTTCCAGCAGTCGGGGGACAGGAGGCTATTGCTACACCTTC. This encodes CSSSRGTGGYCYTF.

A word on this clone: This CDR3 fails to terminate in the conserved phenylalanine or tryptophan, so it likely reflects a read error. This rearrangement joins TRBV28 to TRBJ1-2; D not resolved. Looked up from germline, CDR1 is MDHEN and CDR2 is SYDVKM. This CDR3 comprises 14 residues. CDR3 DNA: TGTGCCAGCATTTTATCTCCAGGAAACTATGGCTACACCCTC. Its protein is CASILSPGNYGYTL.

There are many counts of this clone. J is TRBJ2-3 and V is TRBV24-1, with TRBD2 matching over 8 bases. This CDR3 is built from 15 residues. The ends lost 5 bases at V and 5 bases at J; junction bases unmatched: 8. CDR1 is KGHDR and CDR2 is SFDVKD in the germline V gene. CDR3 nucleotide sequence: TGTGCCACCAGTGGCGGTAGCGGGAAAAAAGATACGCAGTATTTT. This encodes CATSGGSGKKDTQYF.

In its sample, this clone was seen a few times. This could be a read error, since a much larger clone is one nucleotide away. The V gene is TRBV11-2, the J gene TRBJ1-2; possibly TRBD1 for D (5 bases). Germline values: CDR1 SGHAT, CDR2 FQNNGV. There are 12 residues in the CDR3. Trimming stripped 8 bases from V and 4 bases from J, with 11 bases between. CDR3 DNA sequence: TGTGCCAGCGGCCGGGACGGCTATGGCTACACCTTC. It is translated as CASGRDGYGYTF.

In its sample, this clone was seen a few times. CDR3 loop: CASSDGTSADYEQYF. For the CDR3, the DNA is TGTGCCAGCAGTGACGGGACTAGCGCTGACTACGAGCAGTACTTC. V gene TRBV6-4 combines with J gene TRBJ2-7, with TRBD2 identical over 10 bases. V dropped 2 bases and J dropped 3; count of bases not matched to a gene: 4. The CDR3 runs to 15 residues. The germline CDR1 and CDR2 sequences are MRHNA and SNTAGT.

This clone occurred many times. V is TRBV4-1 and J is TRBJ2-1, with 11 bases matching TRBD2. The CDR3 is made up of 15 amino acids. Per the germline V gene, CDR1 is MGHRA and CDR2 is YSYEKL. The V segment lost 2 bases and the J segment 3 bases; nucleotides outside the gene matches: 0. CDR3 amino acids: CASSQTSGSYNEQFF. CDR3 bases: TGCGCCAGCAGCCAAACTAGCGGGAGCTACAATGAGCAGTTCTTC.

In nucleotides, the CDR3 is TGTGCCAGCAGCTTCTGGGGGGGGACAGATACGCAGTATTTT. Translated, it gives CASSFWGGTDTQYF. This chain uses TRBV9 with TRBJ2-3; 7 bases fit TRBD2. Germline CDR1 and CDR2: SGDLS and YYNGEE. The length of the CDR3 is 14 residues. V shed 4 bases and J 3 bases; nucleotides not matched to a gene: 5.

This clone came up many times. The genes are TRBV11-2 and TRBJ2-7; 8 positions match TRBD1. The germline V gene has CDR1 SGHAT and CDR2 FQNNGV. V was pared by 5 bases and J by 3 bases, with 6 bases of the junction left unmatched. This CDR3 comprises 14 residues. This CDR3 is CASSRRQGNYEQYF. CDR3 nucleotides: TGTGCCAGCAGCCGCCGACAGGGGAACTACGAGCAGTACTTC.